This T cell receptor (beta chain) stems from a study of blood T cell repertoires in COVID-19 (dated by TCRdb to 2018 to 2020). Regarding the study in general: Samples from collaborators originated in the United States, Italy and Spain and spanned both the acute and convalescent phases of COVID-19. Samples came from the ongoing ImmuneRACE study (first 160 participants) plus 1,254 subjects from 6 global collaborators. Where available, HLA class I and class II types were taken from metadata supplied by the sample provider and were not determined by assay-based typing. A de-identified subject ID, COVID-19 status, age in years and sex were almost always included in the sample metadata. The repertoires were made available in a free public database intended to serve as a resource for research on the immune response to SARS-CoV-2. Subjects who had been exposed to COVID-19, were actively infected with it, or had recovered from it provided the deeply sampled blood TCRbeta repertoires that made up the dataset. The prospective study material was composed of cDNA or gDNA derived from T cells, B-cell-depleted T cells, or PBMCs. Findings and caveats that apply to the study as a whole: The quantity of clinical and demographic metadata differed by source and by participant and was supplied without curation.

This clone came up a few times. The antigen it recognizes is unknown. Qualities for individual bases were not recorded, and no much larger clone is one base off. The cysteine opens and the phenylalanine closes a CDR3 of 18 amino acids. Only the CDR3 region is kept as DNA, spanning 54 bases read in frame from base 1. From a lookup of the germline V gene (reference sequence), CDR1 and CDR2 are SSHAT and FNYEAQ. V and J are truncated by 5 bases and 3 bases respectively, leaving an intervening sequence of 25 bases. The immunoSEQ Assay, a bias-controlled multiplex PCR, was used to amplify TCRbeta CDR3 regions from genomic DNA. Per the authors' processing: The number of nucleated cells in each sample was estimated by amplification of reference gene primers within the assay. To quantify the absolute abundance of each unique TCRbeta CDR3 rearrangement, sequence reads were collapsed and filtered. For each sample, productive Simpson clonality was calculated as the square root of Simpson's diversity index over productive rearrangements. Imported from immuneACCESS, the table was reduced by TCRdb to in-frame sequences with V and J called. These copies leave out some clones; in studies compared against another copy, an unresolved V gene accounts for under half, and the cause of the remainder is not known. The V and J calls and clone size come from that table; D and trimming were worked out from the DNA. The sample data list more than 30,000 clones, and approximately 80% of these were observed just once. The ten largest clones add up to 14% of the sample.

Collaborating institutions collected whole blood in K2EDTA tubes following their own protocols. For TCRbeta analysis, collaborators shipped samples as frozen whole blood, isolated PBMCs, or DNA extracted from either of those sample types. The sequenced sample consisted of peripheral blood. The chain is made from TRBV7-7 and TRBJ1-1; a tentative D call is TRBD1 (6 bases match). This clonotype was obtained from a woman in her 70s with acute or convalescent COVID-19. CDR3 reads: CASSLKDYSGTTHTEAFF. The DNA sequence is given as TGTGCCAGCAGCCTGAAAGATTATTCCGGGACAACTCACACTGAAGCTTTCTTT.